This TCR beta chain was retrieved from a study of cytomegalovirus exposure and HLA in healthy donors. In regard to this clone: Its antigen is unidentified.

Points from the study as a whole: Most of the TCR beta V segments (in an earlier analysis) were productive either about 90% or about 30% of the time. Analysis performed later found more than 15,000 TCR beta sequences associated with HLA alleles at 0.05 false discovery rate. The investigators catalogued under 200 TCR beta chains as cytomegalovirus-associated. Presence/absence analyses took donor sequencing depth as roughly uniform.

The PCR contained 60 Vbeta and 13 Jbeta primers. Assay used: immunoSEQ multiplex PCR; TCRdb lists only in-frame clones, some missing. The data show around 90,000 clones, approximately 79% seen once. Germline-derived CDR1 and CDR2 are SGHRS and YFSETQ. CDR3 length equals 14 residues. Trimming took 2 bases from V and 5 from J; bases not matched to a gene: 6. This sequence originates from a man in his thirties or forties in good health and CMV-seronegative. This chain connects TRBV5-1 to TRBJ2-5; 7 bases line up with TRBD2. Sequencing used PBMCs. The CDR3 DNA is TGCGCCAGCAGCTTAAGTCCCGGGGGGGAGACCCAGTACTTC. Its protein product is CASSLSPGGETQYF. The variable domain in full, completed from reference TRBV5-1 and TRBJ2-5, reads KAGVTQTPRYLIKTRGQQVTLSCSPISGHRSVSWYQQTPGQGLQFLFEYFSETQRNKGNFPGRFSGRQFSNSRSEMNVSTLELGDSALYLCASSLSPGGETQYFGPGTRLLVL.